The next 31 T cell receptor beta chains were all read from a single sample in a study of blood T cell dynamics during melanoma immunotherapy. Time point: pre-treatment baseline. The protocol was immunoSEQ multiplex PCR, while the TCRdb copy is restricted to in-frame clones and leaves out a portion. The table lists about 10,000 clones, approximately 90% of them singletons. The input for sequencing was blood, taken from a patient treated with checkpoint blockade. Source of these receptors: a human donor with melanoma.

V and J are TRBV5-1 and TRBJ1-5, with 11 bases lining up with TRBD1. The CDR3 has 15 amino acids. V shed 4 bases, J shed 7 bases, and the junction held 7 bases outside the gene matches. Germline values: CDR1 SGHRS, CDR2 YFSETQ. The CDR3 protein is CASSRTGTGGQPQHF. CDR3 DNA: TGCGCCAGCAGCCGAACCGGGACAGGGGGACAGCCCCAGCATTTT.

The chain combines TRBV15 with TRBJ2-7, with 10 bases identical to TRBD1. From germline, CDR1 is LNHNV and CDR2 YYDKDF (reference sequence). The CDR3 runs 13 residues. The J segment lost 3 bases and the V segment lost 7 bases, leaving 3 bases of the junction unmatched. CDR3 sequence (DNA): TGTGCCACCACCCGGGACAGGGGCTACGAGCAGTACTTC. Protein product: CATTRDRGYEQYF.

This CDR3 reads CASSEGTGLHEQYF. The CDR3 coding sequence is TGTGCCAGCTCAGAGGGGACAGGCCTCCACGAGCAGTACTTC. The chain combines TRBV18 with TRBJ2-7, with 8 nucleotides matching TRBD1. This CDR3 is 14 amino acids long. J lost 5 bases, V lost 5 bases, and 8 bases had no gene match. CDR1 and CDR2 (germline): KGHSH, LQKENI.

The V call is TRBV30, the J call TRBJ1-6, with D tentatively TRBD1 (6 bases). Germline lookup yields CDR1 GTSNPN and CDR2 SVGIG (reference sequence). V lost 2 bases to trimming and J lost 10 bases, with 12 bases between them. The CDR3 consists of 13 residues. The CDR3 region has the DNA TGTGCCTGGAGTTTTAACAGGGACTCACCCCTCCACTTT. It specifies CAWSFNRDSPLHF.

The chain combines TRBV28 with TRBJ2-7, with 8 bases that match TRBD2. Germline V CDR1 and CDR2: MDHEN, SYDVKM. CDR3 length: 16 amino acids. J was trimmed by 2 bases and V by 3 bases; bases with no gene match: 9. DNA for the CDR3: TGTGCCAGCAGTTTCCCCCTAGCGGGCTATACCTACGAGCAGTACTTC. It specifies CASSFPLAGYTYEQYF.

This clone was detected a few times. V usage is TRBV2 and J usage is TRBJ1-1; D gene uncertain. Trimming cost V 4 bases and J 1 base, with 4 bases left between them. Germline CDR1 reads SNHLY; CDR2 reads FYNNEI. CDR3 length: 12 residues. As DNA, the CDR3 is TGTGCCAGCAGTGTGGGGAACACTGAAGCTTTCTTT. Encoded protein: CASSVGNTEAFF. Complete variable domain (other parts from reference TRBV2 and TRBJ1-1): EPEVTQTPSHQVTQMGQEVILRCVPISNHLYFYWYRQILGQKVEFLVSFYNNEISEKSEIFDDQFSVERPDGSNFTLKIRSTKLEDSAMYFCASSVGNTEAFFGQGTRLTVV.

This rearrangement joins TRBV19 to TRBJ1-4; tentatively, D is TRBD1 (5 bases). The V end lost 8 bases, the J end lost 3 bases, and 16 bases lay between the germline ends. The CDR3 spans 15 residues. Germline lookup yields CDR1 LNHDA and CDR2 SQIVND (reference sequence). The CDR3 sequence: CASSEGQTSNEKLFF. The CDR3 nucleotides are TGTGCCAGTTCAGAGGGGCAGACTTCTAATGAAAAACTGTTTTTT.

The gene calls are TRBV5-1 and TRBJ1-1; 9 bases align to TRBD1. CDR1 and CDR2 (germline): SGHRS, YFSETQ. Trimming at V came to 5 bases and at J to 5 bases, leaving 4 bases not matched to a gene. CDR3 length: 13 amino acids. CDR3 sequence (DNA): TGCGCCAGCAGACAGGGGGCCGGGACTGAAGCTTTCTTT. This translates into CASRQGAGTEAFF. The whole variable domain, filled in from reference TRBV5-1 and TRBJ1-1, reads KAGVTQTPRYLIKTRGQQVTLSCSPISGHRSVSWYQQTPGQGLQFLFEYFSETQRNKGNFPGRFSGRQFSNSRSEMNVSTLELGDSALYLCASRQGAGTEAFFGQGTRLTVV.

Only a few counts were recorded for this clone. The rearrangement links TRBV10-3 to TRBJ2-1, with 7 bases aligning to TRBD1. The CDR3 covers 14 residues. V dropped 7 bases and J dropped 5; count of bases not matched to a gene: 8. CDR1 is ENHRY, CDR2 SYGVKD, per germline. The CDR3: CAINPGQSNNEQFF. CDR3 DNA sequence: TGTGCCATCAACCCGGGACAGAGCAACAATGAGCAGTTCTTC.

The genes are TRBV9 and TRBJ2-3, with TRBD2 matching 7 bases. This CDR3 region has 15 residues. CDR1 and CDR2 (germline): SGDLS, YYNGEE. J gave up 2 bases and V 7 bases, and 10 bases lay outside the gene matches. The CDR3 is CASGRPGGPTDTQYF. In nucleotides, the CDR3 is TGTGCCAGCGGAAGGCCGGGGGGACCCACAGATACGCAGTATTTT.

V and J are TRBV5-8 and TRBJ2-1; D unresolved. This CDR3 spans 16 amino acids. The germline gives CDR1 SGHTS, CDR2 YDEGEE. V dropped 0 bases and J dropped 3 bases, with 13 bases sitting between them. For the CDR3, the DNA is TGTGCCAGCAGCTTGGACGGAGAAACGGGCTACAATGAGCAGTTCTTC. It specifies CASSLDGETGYNEQFF.

The rearrangement links TRBV11-2 to TRBJ2-1; D is ambiguous. Trimming took off 1 base at V and 10 bases at J, with 5 bases between the two ends. Germline lookup yields CDR1 SGHAT and CDR2 FQNNGV. The CDR3 length is 11 residues. The DNA for the CDR3 is TGTGCCAGCAGCTTAGTGAGGGAGCAGTTCTTC. Amino acid sequence: CASSLVREQFF.

This clone was seen a few times. V usage is TRBV19 and J usage is TRBJ1-3; D is ambiguous. The CDR3 has 15 residues. With 3 bases removed from V and 0 bases from J, the gap between germline ends came to 9 bases. Germline V gene lookup returns CDR1 LNHDA and CDR2 SQIVND (reference sequence). The CDR3 here is CASSIRQVSGNTIYF. CDR3 nucleotide sequence: TGTGCCAGTAGTATTCGTCAGGTCTCTGGAAACACCATATATTTT.

V and J are TRBV7-2 and TRBJ2-2; D gene ambiguous. This CDR3 region has 14 residues. The germline V and J ends were trimmed by 1 base and 1 base, with 4 bases remaining between them. Germline V lookup: CDR1 SGHTA, CDR2 FQGNSA. The CDR3 DNA reads TGTGCCAGCAGCTTAGACAGGAACACCGGGGAGCTGTTTTTT. It codes for CASSLDRNTGELFF.

CDR3 protein: CASRATVNTGELFF. Here the CDR3 DNA reads TGTGCCAGCAGAGCGACCGTGAACACCGGGGAGCTGTTTTTT. The chain has TRBV2 and TRBJ2-2; no firm D call. Between the trimmed V and J ends, which lost 6 bases and 1 base, there was a span of 9 bases. There are 14 residues in the CDR3. The V gene's germline CDR1 is SNHLY and CDR2 FYNNEI.

The rearrangement links TRBV9 to TRBJ2-2; D is uncertain. The V gene lost 3 bases and the J gene lost 8 bases, with 8 bases spanning the gap. CDR1 is SGDLS, CDR2 YYNGEE, per germline. The CDR3 extends over 12 amino acids. The CDR3 spells CASSGPGGELFF. CDR3 sequence (DNA): TGTGCCAGCAGCGGACCCGGGGGGGAGCTGTTTTTT.

This chain links TRBV7-8 with TRBJ1-2; tentatively, D is TRBD1 (6 bases). CDR1 is SGHVS and CDR2 is FQNEAQ in the germline V gene. This CDR3 is built from 15 residues. Deletions cut 1 base from V and 6 bases from J, with 15 bases between. The chain's CDR3 is CASSLEGSTGNGYTF. Written as DNA, the CDR3 is TGTGCCAGCAGCTTAGAAGGGAGTACAGGGAATGGCTACACCTTC.

This rearrangement joins TRBV28 to TRBJ2-3, with 9 bases matching TRBD2. The V gene end was trimmed by 6 bases and the J gene end by 1 base; junction bases not matched to a gene: 11. Germline CDR1 and CDR2: MDHEN and SYDVKM. This CDR3 comprises 17 residues. The CDR3 nucleotides read TGTGCCAGCAGAGGCTTTGCGGGAGGGCCCGGCACAGATACGCAGTATTTT. The encoded protein is CASRGFAGGPGTDTQYF.

The chain is built from TRBV7-9 and TRBJ2-3; 11 bases agree with TRBD2. This CDR3 spans 15 amino acids. V gave up 5 bases and J gave up 4 bases; unmatched junction bases: 5. In germline, CDR1 is SEHNR, CDR2 FQNEAQ (reference sequence). The CDR3 DNA follows: TGTGCCAGCAGCGTGGGGACTAGCGGATCAGATACGCAGTATTTT. Amino acid sequence: CASSVGTSGSDTQYF.

The genes are TRBV27 and TRBJ2-7; the match to TRBD2 covers 8 bases. The CDR3 has 13 amino acids. The J segment lost 7 bases and the V segment lost 5 bases, leaving 7 bases of the junction unmatched. The germline V gene has CDR1 MNHEY and CDR2 SMNVEV (reference sequence). The CDR3: CASSPTLAGEQYF. Written as DNA, the CDR3 is TGTGCCAGCAGTCCCACCTTAGCGGGGGAGCAGTACTTC.

The chain carries TRBV5-1 and TRBJ2-5; 7 bases agree with TRBD1. Gene TRBJ2-7 matches the end of the DNA better, so the J call may be wrong. The CDR3 length is 14 residues. Germline V lookup: CDR1 SGHRS, CDR2 YFSETQ. CDR3 coding DNA: TGCGCCAGCAGCGTCGGACAGGAGATGGACGAGCAGTACTTC. The encoded protein is CASSVGQEMDEQYF.

The chain employs TRBV7-3 and TRBJ1-1; the D gene is possibly TRBD1 (5 bases). The CDR3 sequence is 13 residues long. Per the germline V gene, CDR1 is SGHTA and CDR2 is FQGTGA. V dropped 5 bases and J dropped 8 bases, with 15 bases sitting between them. The CDR3 nucleotides are TGTGCCAGCAGCATGACAGCGGAGGGCGAAGCTTTCTTT. Residues: CASSMTAEGEAFF.

On this clone: A read error may produce the germline difference seen at one junction end. The chain has TRBV9 and TRBJ1-2; D remains unclear. This CDR3 is built from 11 residues. The V gene's germline CDR1 is SGDLS and CDR2 YYNGEE. CDR3 DNA: TGTGCCAGCAGCGTAGGGGGTGCTCTCGCCTTC. Its translation is CASSVGGALAF.

The genes are TRBV27 and TRBJ2-2; D unclear. CDR1 MNHEY and CDR2 SMNVEV come from the germline V gene (reference sequence). The CDR3 sequence is 14 residues long. The V gene lost 2 bases and the J gene lost 2 bases, with 6 bases spanning the gap. CDR3 protein: CASSLGVNTGELFF. The CDR3 DNA is TGTGCCAGCAGTTTAGGGGTTAACACCGGGGAGCTGTTTTTT.

The V and J genes are TRBV28 and TRBJ1-2; D gene unclear. Trimming left V 5 bases short and J 8 bases short, with 12 bases between. Germline V gene sequence: CDR1 MDHEN, CDR2 SYDVKM. The CDR3 totals 12 residues. The CDR3 spells CASSRTARGYTF. CDR3 DNA sequence: TGTGCCAGCAGTCGAACCGCTAGGGGCTACACCTTC.

This chain joins TRBV28 and TRBJ2-5, with 9 bases aligning to TRBD1. The J call may be incorrect, as the DNA end agrees better with TRBJ2-7. Per germline, CDR1 MDHEN and CDR2 SYDVKM. There are 16 residues in the CDR3. CDR3 region: CASSLPLGQGSYEQYF. The DNA for the CDR3 is TGTGCCAGCAGTTTACCCCTGGGACAGGGTAGCTACGAGCAGTACTTC.

The chain uses TRBV4-3 and TRBJ1-1, with D uncertain. CDR3 length: 17 amino acids. Germline CDR1 is LGHNA and CDR2 is YSLEER. The ends were cut back, 4 bases at V and 1 base at J, with 19 bases in the middle. The CDR3 nucleotides are TGCGCCAGCAGCCGAGACACCCGGTTGGGGTCGAACACTGAAGCTTTCTTT. It translates to CASSRDTRLGSNTEAFF.

This chain connects TRBV28 to TRBJ2-5, with D perhaps being TRBD1 or TRBD2 (5 bases each). The germline V and J ends were trimmed by 7 bases and 2 bases, with 11 bases remaining between them. The CDR3 is made up of 13 amino acids. CDR1 is MDHEN and CDR2 is SYDVKM in the germline V gene. CDR3 protein: CASTGRLQETQYF. The CDR3 nucleotides are TGTGCCAGCACGGGACGACTGCAAGAGACCCAGTACTTC.

The count of this clone is one. The J gene is TRBJ1-1, the V gene TRBV18; tentative D call: TRBD1 (5 bases). With 5 bases removed from V and 3 bases from J, the gap between germline ends came to 10 bases. Germline values: CDR1 KGHSH, CDR2 LQKENI. This CDR3 region has 13 residues. CDR3 region: CASSTQEDTEAFF. In DNA form, the CDR3 reads TGTGCCAGCTCAACACAGGAGGACACTGAAGCTTTCTTT.

The rearrangement joins TRBV7-2 to TRBJ1-6, with 7 bases identical to TRBD1. The CDR3 extends over 13 amino acids. The germline V gene encodes CDR1 SGHTA and CDR2 FQGNSA. V gave up 5 bases and J gave up 8 bases; unmatched junction bases: 3. CDR3 sequence (DNA): TGTGCCAGCAGCCCCCAGGGGGATTCACCCCTCCACTTT. It yields the protein CASSPQGDSPLHF.

V is TRBV19 and J is TRBJ2-2, with unresolved D. The V gene's germline CDR1 is LNHDA and CDR2 SQIVND (reference sequence). The CDR3 totals 14 residues. V was trimmed by 8 bases and J by 0 bases, leaving 10 bases between them. As DNA, the CDR3 is TGTGCCAGTGGAACGATCTCGAACACCGGGGAGCTGTTTTTT. Amino acids: CASGTISNTGELFF. Full variable domain (rest looked up from reference TRBV19 and TRBJ2-2): DGGITQSPKYLFRKEGQNVTLSCEQNLNHDAMYWYRQDPGQGLRLIYYSQIVNDFQKGDIAEGYSVSREKKESFPLTVTSAQKNPTAFYLCASGTISNTGELFFGEGSRLTVL.